The rows below give T cell receptor beta chains drawn from one sample of a study of blood T cell repertoires in COVID-19. Data came from immunoSEQ multiplex PCR; TCRdb stores just in-frame clones and leaves some out. Of about 130,000 clones in the sample, approximately 78% were seen once. Sequencing was performed on peripheral blood. The receptors were gathered from a man aged 55 to 70 who had recovered from COVID-19. Each CDR3 is given with its conserved first and last residue. The D gene is left open where the match is weak. Rows may omit the clone size; those that give it use once, few, many or a size class.

. TRBJ2-1 . TRBV28 TGTGCCAGCAGTTTTCCAGCGGGCCGCAATGAGCAGTTCTTC CASSFPAGRNEQFF
TRBD2 TRBJ2-1 once TRBV4-2 TGTGCCAGCAGCCAAACCCTCTTCAGCGGGAGCTCCTACAATGAGCAGTTCTTC CASSQTLFSGSSYNEQFF
TRBD2 TRBJ2-7 once TRBV30 TGTGCCTGGAGTGTACTAGCGGGGGGCTTGGAGCAGTACTTC CAWSVLAGGLEQYF
. TRBJ2-2 . TRBV5-5 TGTGCCAGCAGCTTGGGCGTGGGAGTGACCACCGGGGAGCTGTTTTTT CASSLGVGVTTGELFF
. TRBJ2-1 . TRBV7-8 TGTGCCAGCGGCCCGCGGGGTGCAGGCAACTACAATGAGCAGTTCTTC CASGPRGAGNYNEQFF
TRBD2 TRBJ2-1 . TRBV5-8 TGTGCCAGCAGCGGGACTAGCGGGGGCCGAAATTTCTACAATGAGCAGTTCTTC CASSGTSGGRNFYNEQFF
. TRBJ2-5 . TRBV5-4 TGTGCCAGCAGCTTGGAACAGTTTCAAGAGACCCAGTACTTC CASSLEQFQETQYF
TRBD1 TRBJ2-5 . TRBV28 TGTGCCAGCACCACGGGACAGCGGTACCAAGAGACCCAGTACTTC CASTTGQRYQETQYF
TRBD1 TRBJ1-6 . TRBV7-2 TGTGCCAGCAGCCCAGACAGGGTGGTTTCACCCCTCCACTTT CASSPDRVVSPLHF
. TRBJ2-7 . TRBV25-1 TGTGCCAGCAGAGGTCCAGGGGAAGAGCTATACGAGCAGTACTTC CASRGPGEELYEQYF
. TRBJ2-6 . TRBV5-1 TGCGCCAGCAGCTTTGATGCGGGAAGTGGGGCCAACGTCCTGACTTTC CASSFDAGSGANVLTF
. TRBJ1-3 . TRBV9 TGTGCCAGCAGCGTAAGGCCAGGGGGAAACACCATATATTTT CASSVRPGGNTIYF
TRBD1 TRBJ2-4 . TRBV5-1 TGCGCCAGTGCCCACTCAGGGGGAATAGCCAAAAACATTCAGTACTTC CASAHSGGIAKNIQYF
TRBD1 TRBJ2-5 once TRBV19 TGTGCCAGTACTCGGACAGGGTCAGGGACCCAGTACTTC CASTRTGSGTQYF
TRBD1 TRBJ2-1 . TRBV7-2 TGTGCCAGCAGCCACCGGACAGGGATTAATGAGCAGTTCTTC CASSHRTGINEQFF
TRBD2 TRBJ2-3 . TRBV3-1/TRBV3-2 TGTGCCAGCAGCCACGGCGGGGGGGCAGATACGCAGTATTTT CASSHGGGADTQYF
. TRBJ2-2 . TRBV5-1 TGCGCCAGCAGCCAGGGCGGGACCCAACACACCGGGGAGCTGTTTTTT CASSQGGTQHTGELFF
. TRBJ1-5 few TRBV7-2 TGTGCCAGCAGTAGGAGTCGGACAAGTAATCAGCCCCAGCATTTT CASSRSRTSNQPQHF
. TRBJ2-1 . TRBV11-3 TGTGCCAGCAGCTTAGACGGCGGGGCGGATGAGCAGTTCTTC CASSLDGGADEQFF
. TRBJ2-6 . TRBV15 TGTGCCACCAGCAGAGATCTAGAGGCGGGGGCCAACGTCCTGACTTTC CATSRDLEAGANVLTF
. TRBJ2-2 . TRBV6-2/TRBV6-3 TGTGCCAGCAGTTCCCTTTCGGCCGGGGAGCTGTTTTTT CASSSLSAGELFF
TRBD2 TRBJ2-7 few TRBV5-4 TGTGCCAGCAGGTACGGGGGGACCTACGAGCAGTACTTC CASRYGGTYEQYF
TRBD1 TRBJ1-4 . TRBV7-9 TGTGCCAGCAGCTGGGGACAGAGATCAACTAATGAAAAACTGTTTTTT CASSWGQRSTNEKLFF
. TRBJ1-6 . TRBV2 TGTGCCAGCAAGTCAGTTAATTCACCCCTCCACTTT CASKSVNSPLHF
. TRBJ1-4 . TRBV5-1 TGCGCCAGCAGCCTGGCGTTCCGTCTGCGAGAAAAACTGTTTTTT CASSLAFRLREKLFF
TRBD2 TRBJ2-2 . TRBV7-3 TGTGCCAGCACCCCTACGGGGGGGCCGACCGGGGAGCTGTTTTTT CASTPTGGPTGELFF
. TRBJ1-1 . TRBV7-9 TGTGCCAGCAGCTTAACCAAGAGGAACACTGAAGCTTTCTTT CASSLTKRNTEAFF
TRBD1 TRBJ2-7 . TRBV7-9 TGTGCCAGCAGCTACACCGGGACAGGGATGTACGAGCAGTACTTC CASSYTGTGMYEQYF
. TRBJ2-6 . TRBV18 TGTGCCAGCTCACCACCATCGGGCTCTGGGGCCAACGTCCTGACTTTC CASSPPSGSGANVLTF
. TRBJ1-1 few TRBV6-2/TRBV6-3 TGTGCCAGCAGTTACAGTTGGGACACGAACACTGAAGCTTTCTTT CASSYSWDTNTEAFF
. TRBJ1-1 . TRBV28 TGTGCCAGCAGTCCAGGACAGCCATCACCATCATTTGCGGAAGCTTTCTTT CASSPGQPSPSFAEAFF
TRBD1 TRBJ2-2 . TRBV18 TGTGCCAGCTCCCCGACAGGGGGAAAGACCGGGGAGCTGTTTTTT CASSPTGGKTGELFF
. TRBJ2-1 . TRBV30 TGTGCCTGGAGTCAGACACAGGCAGTCGGCGTTAGTGAGCAGTTCTTC CAWSQTQAVGVSEQFF
. TRBJ2-4 . TRBV2 TGTGCCAGCAGTGAACATCGGGGGAGAAACATTCAGTACTTC CASSEHRGRNIQYF
. TRBJ1-4 . TRBV5-1 TGCGCCAGCAGCTCAGGCCGGGGGGAAGATGAAAAACTGTTTTTT CASSSGRGEDEKLFF
. TRBJ1-3 . TRBV5-4 TGTGCCAGCAGCTTGGATCGCAGGGTCTCTGGAAACACCATATATTTT CASSLDRRVSGNTIYF
. TRBJ2-7 . TRBV7-9 TGTGCCAGCAGCTTAATGGGCCAGGGCTACGAGCAGTACTTC CASSLMGQGYEQYF
. TRBJ2-3 . TRBV19 TGTGCCAGTAGTAGCACAGGTCGGGAGCCAGATACGCAGTATTTT CASSSTGREPDTQYF
. TRBJ1-5 . TRBV29-1 TGCAGCGTTGGGGCAACAAGCAATCAGCCCCAGCATTTT CSVGATSNQPQHF
TRBD1 TRBJ1-6 . TRBV30 TGTGCCTGGAGTGGTTCCCGGGACAGCTCGTATAATTCACCCCTCCACTTT CAWSGSRDSSYNSPLHF
. TRBJ2-2 . TRBV7-2 TGTGCCAGCAGCAACCGAGGTACCGGGGAGCTGTTTTTT CASSNRGTGELFF
. TRBJ2-5 . TRBV5-5 TGTGCCAGCAGCTTGCCCCAGGGGACCCCGGGAGAGACCCAGTACTTC CASSLPQGTPGETQYF
. TRBJ1-4 . TRBV15 TGTGCCACCAGCAGAGAAAGAATGGGGGGGAGTGAAAAACTGTTTTTT CATSRERMGGSEKLFF
. TRBJ1-4 . TRBV7-2 TGTGCCAGCAGCTTCAGCGCAACTAATGAAAAACTGTTTTTT CASSFSATNEKLFF
TRBD1 TRBJ2-1 . TRBV10-3 TGTGCCATCAGTGAGTCCATGGGACAGGGGACGCCTTATGAGCAGTTCTTC CAISESMGQGTPYEQFF
. TRBJ1-5 . TRBV5-5 TGTGCCAGCAGCAGGGGGACGGCTAATCAGCCCCAGCATTTT CASSRGTANQPQHF
. TRBJ2-5 . TRBV3-1/TRBV3-2 TGTGCCAGCAGCCAACAGGGTAGCCGAGAGACCCAGTACTTC CASSQQGSRETQYF
TRBD2 TRBJ2-7 few TRBV14 TGTGCCAGCAGCCAAGTTGTCGCGGGAGGGCCGGGGGCCGAGCAGTACTTC CASSQVVAGGPGAEQYF
. TRBJ2-7 . TRBV7-2 TGTGCCAGCAGCCTGGAGCGGGTTGCCTACGAGCAGTACTTC CASSLERVAYEQYF
. TRBJ1-4 . TRBV4-1 TGCGCCAGCAGCCAAGAGACAGGTGGGAATGAAAAACTGTTTTTT CASSQETGGNEKLFF
. TRBJ2-3 once TRBV15 TGTGCCACCGGCCCCAGGACTCGGGATACGCAGTATTTT CATGPRTRDTQYF
. TRBJ2-1 . TRBV7-2 TGTGCCAGCAGTCCCCGGGGGTCCTACAATGAGCAGTTCTTC CASSPRGSYNEQFF
TRBD2 TRBJ2-1 . TRBV9 TGTGCCAGCAGCGTATGGGCTAGCGGGAGTAATGAGCAGTTCTTC CASSVWASGSNEQFF